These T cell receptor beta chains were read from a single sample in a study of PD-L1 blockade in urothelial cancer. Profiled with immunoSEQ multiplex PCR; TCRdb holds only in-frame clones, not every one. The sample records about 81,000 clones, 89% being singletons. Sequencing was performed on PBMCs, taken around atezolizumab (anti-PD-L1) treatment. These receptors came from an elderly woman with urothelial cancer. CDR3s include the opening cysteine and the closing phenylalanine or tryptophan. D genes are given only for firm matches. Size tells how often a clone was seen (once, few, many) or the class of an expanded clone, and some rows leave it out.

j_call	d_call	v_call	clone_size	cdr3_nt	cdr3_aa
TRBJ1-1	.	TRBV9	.	TGTGCCAGCAATCCTGCGGGGCTAGGGAACACTGAAGCTTTCTTT	CASNPAGLGNTEAFF
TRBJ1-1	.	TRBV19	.	TGTGCCAGTAGTCACGCTGGGGGCAGGGAAGCTTTCTTT	CASSHAGGREAFF
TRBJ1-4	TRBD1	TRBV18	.	TGTGCCAGCTCACCAGACAGGGGAGCCAATGAAAAACTGTTTTTT	CASSPDRGANEKLFF
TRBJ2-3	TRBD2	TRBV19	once	TGTGCCACCACACTCGGGGGGAGGACAGATACGCAGTATTTT	CATTLGGRTDTQYF
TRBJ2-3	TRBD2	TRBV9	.	TGTGCCAGCAGCGAGGGCAACGGGAGGAGCACAGATACGCAGTATTTT	CASSEGNGRSTDTQYF
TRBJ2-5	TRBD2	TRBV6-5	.	TGTGCCAGCAGCCTTAGCGGGAGTATAGAGACCCAGTACTTC	CASSLSGSIETQYF
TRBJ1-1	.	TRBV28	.	TGTGCCAGCAGTCTTAGGGGGGGACGGATGAACACTGAAGCTTTCTTT	CASSLRGGRMNTEAFF
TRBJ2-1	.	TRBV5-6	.	TGTGCCAGCAGCTTGTCTGACCCCCGCGGGCAGTTCTTC	CASSLSDPRGQFF
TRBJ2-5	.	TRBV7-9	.	TGTGCCAGCACCCCCCCTACAGGGTGGGAGACCCAGTACTTC	CASTPPTGWETQYF
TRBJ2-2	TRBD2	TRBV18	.	TGTGCCAGCTCACCGAAACTAGCGGAATCCGGGGAGCTGTTTTTT	CASSPKLAESGELFF
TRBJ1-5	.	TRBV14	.	TGTGCCAGCAGCCAAGCTGGGGGGAATCAGCCCCAGCATTTT	CASSQAGGNQPQHF
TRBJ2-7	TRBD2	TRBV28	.	TGTGCCAGCAGTCCTCTAGCGGGAGGGATTAACGAGCAGTACTTC	CASSPLAGGINEQYF
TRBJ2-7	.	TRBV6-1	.	TGTGCCAGCAGTGACTCCCACGAGCAGTACTTC	CASSDSHEQYF
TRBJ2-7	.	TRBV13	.	TGTGCCAGCAGCTTTAAAAGGGCGGGTGGGTACGAGCAGTACTTC	CASSFKRAGGYEQYF
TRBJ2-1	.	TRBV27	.	TGTGCCAGCAGTCCACCTCGAGGGGGAGGGCTTAATGAGCAGTTCTTC	CASSPPRGGGLNEQFF
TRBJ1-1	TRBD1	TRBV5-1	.	TGCGCCAGCAAGACAGGGGGGGGTGACACTGAAGCTTTCTTT	CASKTGGGDTEAFF
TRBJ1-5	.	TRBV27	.	TGTGCCAGCAATTGGGGCAATAGCAATCAGCCCCAGCATTTT	CASNWGNSNQPQHF